The rows below give T cell receptor beta chains drawn from one sample of a study of blood T cell repertoires in COVID-19. TCRdb's copy holds only in-frame clones and misses some; the assay was immunoSEQ multiplex PCR. The profile covers under 150,000 clones, with roughly 80% appearing a single time and around 5.5% taken by the ten largest. Material for sequencing was PBMCs or T cells enriched from blood (not recorded which). The receptors were gathered from a man aged 35-49 years with acute COVID-19. CDR3s include the opening cysteine and the closing phenylalanine or tryptophan. Fields, in order: D gene, J gene, V gene, clone size, CDR3 protein, CDR3 DNA. A D gene is named only where the DNA matches it firmly. Part of the rows lack a size; the others show once, few, many or a class for expanded clones.

>NA|TRBJ1-4|TRBV28|NA
CASSQGGELFF
TGTGCCAGCAGTCAGGGAGGGGAACTGTTTTTT
>NA|TRBJ2-7|TRBV5-6|NA
CASSSGTPGGEQYF
TGTGCCAGCAGCTCCGGGACACCAGGGGGGGAGCAGTACTTC
>TRBD1|TRBJ1-1|TRBV29-1|NA
CSATTTGGYTEAFF
TGCAGCGCAACTACGACAGGGGGGTACACTGAAGCTTTCTTT
>TRBD1|TRBJ2-1|TRBV5-1|NA
CASSLSGTGYNEQFF
TGCGCCAGCAGCTTGTCAGGGACAGGCTACAATGAGCAGTTCTTC
>TRBD2|TRBJ2-2|TRBV28|NA
CATTSGGEVAGELFF
TGTGCCACCACCTCGGGAGGCGAAGTGGCCGGGGAGCTGTTTTTT
>NA|TRBJ1-1|TRBV28|NA
CASRLVGSEAFF
TGTGCCAGCAGACTAGTGGGGTCTGAAGCTTTCTTT
>NA|TRBJ1-3|TRBV7-2|NA
CASSLALRVDTIYF
TGTGCCAGCAGCTTAGCGCTGAGGGTTGACACCATATATTTT
>NA|TRBJ2-2|TRBV19|NA
CASTSKRRDWRDGELFF
TGTGCCAGTACCTCCAAACGGCGGGATTGGAGGGACGGGGAGCTGTTTTTT
>NA|TRBJ1-2|TRBV6-1|NA
CASSELGYGYTF
TGTGCCAGCAGTGAACTCGGCTATGGCTACACCTTC
>TRBD1|TRBJ2-7|TRBV6-2/TRBV6-3|NA
CASSYRDRILYYEQYF
TGTGCCAGCAGTTACAGGGACAGGATACTATACTACGAGCAGTACTTC
>NA|TRBJ2-7|TRBV19|NA
CASSPWTASSYEQYF
TGTGCCAGTAGTCCTTGGACAGCCAGCTCCTACGAGCAGTACTTC
>NA|TRBJ2-5|TRBV20-1|NA
CSASTETQYF
TGCAGTGCTTCTACAGAGACCCAGTACTTC
>TRBD1|TRBJ1-5|TRBV23-1|NA
CASPRTGDQPQHF
TGCGCCAGCCCTCGGACAGGAGATCAGCCCCAGCATTTT
>TRBD1|TRBJ1-1|TRBV28|NA
CASRGPGQGAVEAFF
TGTGCCAGCAGGGGGCCGGGACAGGGGGCTGTTGAAGCTTTCTTT
>TRBD2|TRBJ2-3|TRBV3-1/TRBV3-2|NA
CASSFRTSGGATDTQYF
TGTGCCAGCAGCTTCCGGACTAGCGGGGGTGCCACAGATACGCAGTATTTT
>TRBD2|TRBJ2-1|TRBV7-9|NA
CASSPKARGDNEQFF
TGTGCCAGCAGCCCCAAGGCGCGGGGGGACAATGAGCAGTTCTTC
>TRBD1|TRBJ2-1|TRBV10-3|NA
CATGDREDNEQFF
TGTGCCACCGGGGACAGGGAGGACAATGAGCAGTTCTTC
>TRBD2|TRBJ2-5|TRBV5-1|NA
CASSSSGGPGKETQYF
TGCGCCAGCAGCTCTAGCGGGGGGCCGGGAAAAGAGACCCAGTACTTC
>NA|TRBJ2-2|TRBV19|NA
CASSILRGRNGELFF
TGTGCCAGTAGTATCTTAAGGGGCAGAAACGGGGAGCTGTTTTTT
>NA|TRBJ1-1|TRBV14|NA
CASSLLTGSLEMNTEAFF
TGTGCCAGCAGCCTTCTTACAGGGAGTCTTGAAATGAACACTGAAGCTTTCTTT
>TRBD2|TRBJ2-1|TRBV19|NA
CASSKRGGSLSYNEQFF
TGTGCCAGTAGTAAGCGGGGAGGGAGTCTCTCCTACAATGAGCAGTTCTTC
>TRBD1|TRBJ1-4|TRBV19|NA
CASSLGQARNEKLFF
TGTGCCAGTAGCCTTGGACAGGCCCGTAATGAAAAACTGTTTTTT
>TRBD1|TRBJ1-2|TRBV5-1|NA
CASRPIYRGPSYGYTF
TGCGCCAGCAGGCCCATATACAGGGGGCCTAGCTATGGCTACACCTTC
>NA|TRBJ1-6|TRBV5-1|once
CASSLELASNSPLHF
TGCGCCAGCAGCTTGGAACTGGCTAGTAATTCACCCCTCCACTTT
>NA|TRBJ2-7|TRBV6-2/TRBV6-3|NA
CASSYEGTGIYEQYF
TGTGCCAGCAGTTACGAGGGGACTGGGATCTACGAGCAGTACTTC
>NA|TRBJ1-2|TRBV2|NA
CASSEFGVTAYGYTF
TGTGCCAGCAGTGAGTTTGGAGTCACTGCCTATGGCTACACCTTC
>NA|TRBJ1-1|TRBV7-2|NA
CASSSSYDTEAFF
TGTGCCAGCAGCTCTTCGTATGACACTGAAGCTTTCTTT
>TRBD1|TRBJ2-1|TRBV7-6|NA
CASSTPQSGTADYNEQFF
TGTGCCAGCAGTACCCCCCAAAGTGGGACAGCCGACTACAATGAGCAGTTCTTC
>NA|TRBJ1-5|TRBV7-9|NA
CASSLNGNSNQPQHF
TGTGCCAGCAGCTTAAACGGGAATAGCAATCAGCCCCAGCATTTT
>NA|TRBJ1-6|TRBV12-3/TRBV12-4|NA
CASRQMMTPLHF
TGTGCCAGCAGACAAATGATGACACCCCTCCACTTT
>TRBD1|TRBJ2-3|TRBV9|NA
CASSQQGMGDTQYF
TGTGCCAGCAGCCAACAGGGGATGGGAGATACGCAGTATTTT
>NA|TRBJ2-5|TRBV6-1|once
CASSESGETQYF
TGTGCCAGCAGTGAGAGCGGGGAGACCCAGTACTTC
>NA|TRBJ2-1|TRBV6-1|NA
CASSDPRREQFF
TGTGCCAGCAGTGATCCCCGCAGGGAGCAGTTCTTC
>TRBD2|TRBJ2-3|TRBV24-1|NA
CATSEPSGSGGSTDTQYF
TGTGCCACCAGTGAGCCATCTGGTAGCGGGGGGAGCACAGATACGCAGTATTTT
>NA|TRBJ1-5|TRBV5-1|NA
CASSLGPGVINQPQHF
TGCGCCAGCAGCTTGGGGCCAGGGGTGATCAATCAGCCCCAGCATTTT
>NA|TRBJ2-7|TRBV5-1|many
CASSPRTVYYEQYF
TGCGCCAGCAGCCCCAGGACAGTATACTACGAGCAGTACTTC
>NA|TRBJ2-1|TRBV15|NA
CATSRLDSGRRNEQFF
TGTGCCACCAGCAGATTGGACAGCGGCCGACGCAATGAGCAGTTCTTC
>NA|TRBJ1-2|TRBV5-6|NA
CASSLAGRDGYTF
TGTGCCAGCAGCTTGGCTGGGCGCGATGGCTACACCTTC
>TRBD1|TRBJ2-7|TRBV5-4|NA
CASSSPGQGSYEQYF
TGTGCCAGCAGCTCCCCGGGACAGGGTTCCTACGAGCAGTACTTC
>TRBD2|TRBJ2-1|TRBV9|NA
CASSVAGAGYTNEQFF
TGTGCCAGCAGCGTAGCTGGAGCGGGGTACACGAATGAGCAGTTCTTC
>NA|TRBJ1-2|TRBV25-1|NA
CASSEYGEGNYGYTF
TGTGCCAGCAGTGAATACGGGGAGGGGAACTATGGCTACACCTTC
>TRBD1|TRBJ1-6|TRBV6-5|NA
CASHKGQVNSPLHF
TGTGCCAGTCACAAAGGACAGGTCAATTCACCCCTCCACTTT
>NA|TRBJ1-1|TRBV30|NA
CAWSARHTFGGEAFF
TGTGCCTGGAGTGCACGCCACACCTTCGGGGGTGAAGCTTTCTTT
>NA|TRBJ1-1|TRBV7-6|NA
CASSGDRRSTNTEAFF
TGTGCCAGCAGCGGCGACAGACGATCGACGAACACTGAAGCTTTCTTT
>NA|TRBJ2-5|TRBV2|NA
CASGVGLLRETQYF
TGTGCCAGCGGGGTCGGACTCTTAAGGGAGACCCAGTACTTC
>TRBD2|TRBJ2-3|TRBV27|NA
CASSPLAGGPDTQYF
TGTGCCAGCAGTCCGCTTGCGGGAGGTCCAGATACGCAGTATTTT
>NA|TRBJ1-4|TRBV20-1|NA
CSARLGEKLFF
TGCAGTGCTAGACTGGGCGAAAAACTGTTTTTT
>TRBD1|TRBJ2-1|TRBV19|NA
CASSIRTGSANWEFF
TGTGCCAGTAGTATTAGGACAGGGTCAGCCAATTGGGAGTTCTTC
>NA|TRBJ1-5|TRBV28|NA
CASSLQLGLSNQPQHF
TGTGCCAGCAGTCTACAACTGGGCCTAAGCAATCAGCCCCAGCATTTT
>NA|TRBJ1-6|TRBV11-3|NA
CASSSTANSPLHF
TGTGCCAGCAGCTCTACAGCTAATTCACCCCTCCACTTT
>NA|TRBJ2-1|TRBV7-2|NA
CASSPRANLNNEQFF
TGTGCCAGCAGCCCCCGCGCCAACCTTAACAATGAGCAGTTCTTC
>NA|TRBJ1-2|TRBV30|many
CAWSVIGAGYGYTF
TGTGCCTGGAGTGTTATAGGGGCTGGCTATGGCTACACCTTC
>NA|TRBJ1-1|TRBV4-3|NA
CASSQDYAGENTEAFF
TGCGCCAGCAGCCAAGATTACGCAGGTGAGAACACTGAAGCTTTCTTT
>NA|TRBJ2-7|TRBV28|NA
CASTSPGTATYEQYF
TGTGCCAGCACTTCCCCCGGGACTGCAACCTACGAGCAGTACTTC
>NA|TRBJ2-3|TRBV5-1|NA
CASSVLQGSTQYF
TGCGCCAGCAGCGTCCTACAGGGCAGTACGCAGTATTTT